The rows below give T cell receptor beta chains drawn from one sample of a study of cytomegalovirus exposure and HLA in healthy donors. The table came from immunoSEQ multiplex PCR; TCRdb's copy has only in-frame clones and leaves some out. The data show 90,000 to 120,000 clones, roughly 80% seen once. Input material: PBMCs. These receptors all stem from a young man in good health and CMV-seronegative. CDR3s include the opening cysteine and the closing phenylalanine or tryptophan. A D gene is named only where the DNA matches it firmly. The size entry is marked missing in some rows and otherwise reads once, few, many or a size class.

j_call clone_size d_call v_call cdr3_nt cdr3_aa
TRBJ1-6 NA NA TRBV11-3 TGTGCCAGCAGCCCCTTCCAGGGGCGGACAGTCTATAATTCACCCCTCCACTTT CASSPFQGRTVYNSPLHF
TRBJ2-1 NA NA TRBV7-3 TGTGCCAGCAGCTCAAGATCCAGCAATGAGCAGTTCTTC CASSSRSSNEQFF
TRBJ1-1 NA TRBD1 TRBV6-4 TGTGCCAGCAGTGACAGGGACAGTGAAGCTTTCTTT CASSDRDSEAFF
TRBJ2-1 few TRBD1 TRBV6-4 TGTGCCAGCAGTGACTCGGTGGACAGGGTGGATGAGCAGTTCTTC CASSDSVDRVDEQFF
TRBJ2-5 NA NA TRBV11-2 TGTGCCAGCAGCCCTGTAGGTAGCGACGGGGAGACCCAGTACTTC CASSPVGSDGETQYF
TRBJ2-7 few NA TRBV6-8 TGTGCCAGCAGTTACTCGAGTGTGAGCGGCACTACCGAGCAGTACTTC CASSYSSVSGTTEQYF
TRBJ1-5 NA NA TRBV5-1 TGCGCCAGCAGCGAAAGGGGTGGCAATCAGCCCCAGCATTTT CASSERGGNQPQHF
TRBJ2-7 NA TRBD1 TRBV9 TGTGCCAGCAGCCCCCGGACAGGTAGCCCCTACGAGCAGTACTTC CASSPRTGSPYEQYF
TRBJ1-4 NA TRBD1 TRBV9 TGTGCCAGCAGCGCCCGTGGGGACAGGGTAGGGGAAAAACTGTTTTTT CASSARGDRVGEKLFF
TRBJ2-7 NA NA TRBV15 TGTGCCACCAGCAGAGGTGGCGGGGTCTCCTACGAGCAGTACTTC CATSRGGGVSYEQYF
TRBJ1-4 NA NA TRBV28 TGTGCCAGCAGTTCCCCCCGAGCAACTAATGAAAAACTGTTTTTT CASSSPRATNEKLFF
TRBJ1-4 NA NA TRBV5-8 TGTGCCAGCAGCTTGGGGCTCGACAGTAGTGAAAAACTGTTTTTT CASSLGLDSSEKLFF
TRBJ2-7 NA NA TRBV5-1 TGCGCCAGCAGCGGGGGGGGCCCCACCTACGAGCAGTACTTC CASSGGGPTYEQYF
TRBJ2-3 few NA TRBV6-4 TGTGCCAGCAGTGTTAGTGGGGGGAGCACAGATACGCAGTATTTT CASSVSGGSTDTQYF
TRBJ2-7 NA TRBD1 TRBV30 TGTGCCTGGAGTAGATTCCGGGACAGTGGCATCCACGAGCAGTACTTC CAWSRFRDSGIHEQYF
TRBJ1-6 NA TRBD1 TRBV5-1 TGCGCCAGCAGCCAGCAGACAGGGGGCAACTCACCCCTCCACTTT CASSQQTGGNSPLHF
TRBJ2-2 few NA TRBV5-6 TGTGCCAGCAGCTTGGTAGGGGCCGGGGAGCTGTTTTTT CASSLVGAGELFF
TRBJ2-1 NA TRBD2 TRBV2 TGTGCCAGCAGTCAGCGGGGGGGCTTCAATGAGCAGTTCTTC CASSQRGGFNEQFF
TRBJ2-7 once NA TRBV5-1 TGCGCCAGCAGCCGCCGCGGGGACTACGAGCAGTACTTC CASSRRGDYEQYF
TRBJ1-4 NA NA TRBV11-3 TGTGCCAGCAGCTCGAACCCCGGGGAAAAACTGTTTTTT CASSSNPGEKLFF
TRBJ2-7 NA NA TRBV6-1 TGTGCCAGCAGTGAGACGGCGGGGAGCTCCTACGAGCAGTACTTC CASSETAGSSYEQYF
TRBJ2-7 NA TRBD1 TRBV18 TGTGCCAGCTCACCTGACAGGGTAGCTGGTGGCGAGCAGTACTTC CASSPDRVAGGEQYF
TRBJ2-7 NA NA TRBV9 TGTGCCAGCAGCGTAGGGGCAGGGGTGCTCCACGAGCAGTACTTC CASSVGAGVLHEQYF
TRBJ1-2 NA NA TRBV5-1 TGCGCCAGCAGCCGCGATTTCGATTCAGGGCCCTATGGCTACACCTTC CASSRDFDSGPYGYTF
TRBJ1-1 NA NA TRBV11-2 TGTGCCAGCAGCCCCAGGGGCACTGAAGCTTTCTTT CASSPRGTEAFF
TRBJ1-2 NA NA TRBV30 TGTGTGGCTGAAACCGGACAGCGCTATGGCTACACCTTC CVAETGQRYGYTF
TRBJ1-1 NA TRBD1 TRBV6-1 TGTGCCAGCACCGCAGGGGGAATGAACACTGAAGCTTTCTTT CASTAGGMNTEAFF
TRBJ2-7 NA TRBD1 TRBV6-1 TGTGCCAGCAGTGATAGAGACAGGGGCTACGAGCAGTACTTC CASSDRDRGYEQYF
TRBJ2-5 NA NA TRBV6-1 TGTGCCAGCAGTGTAGGGGGGGTCCAAGAGACCCAGTACTTC CASSVGGVQETQYF
TRBJ1-3 NA TRBD1 TRBV6-1 TGTGCCAGCAATCTCAGACAGGGTACTGGAAACACCATATATTTT CASNLRQGTGNTIYF
TRBJ1-5 NA TRBD1 TRBV19 TGTGCCAGTAACTCCCTCCCGGGACAGGGTAGGGGCGGGAGCAATCAGCCCCAGCATTTT CASNSLPGQGRGGSNQPQHF
TRBJ2-2 NA NA TRBV7-9 TGTGCCAGCAGCCCCCCTAAGCCTACCCCTGGCACCGGGGAGCTGTTTTTT CASSPPKPTPGTGELFF
TRBJ1-2 NA TRBD1 TRBV5-1 TGCGCCAGCAGCTGGGACAGGGTAAATTATGGCTACACCTTC CASSWDRVNYGYTF
TRBJ2-3 NA NA TRBV11-2 TGTGCCAGCAGCTCCCTTACAGGGGATACGCAGTATTTT CASSSLTGDTQYF
TRBJ2-7 NA NA TRBV4-1 TGCGCCAGCAGCTCAGGGAGGGGGTCCCCAGAGTACTTC CASSSGRGSPEYF
TRBJ2-1 NA TRBD2 TRBV6-4 TGTGCCAGCAGTGAACTAGCGGGGTCCCGTCATGAGCAGTTCTTC CASSELAGSRHEQFF
TRBJ1-5 NA NA TRBV6-1 TGTGCCAGCGGGGGGGAGGTTGGCAATCAGCCCCAGCATTTT CASGGEVGNQPQHF
TRBJ1-5 once NA TRBV9 TGTGCCAGCAGCGTAGATGAGGGGGGGCAGCCCCAGCATTTT CASSVDEGGQPQHF
TRBJ2-5 NA TRBD2 TRBV28 TGTGCCAGCAGTCCAGGACTAGCGGGAGCATGGCAAGAGACCCAGTACTTC CASSPGLAGAWQETQYF
TRBJ1-5 once NA TRBV4-2 TGTGCCAGCAGCCAAGATCGCGGCCAGCCCCAGCATTTT CASSQDRGQPQHF
TRBJ2-7 NA TRBD2 TRBV7-2 TGTGCCAGCAGCTTAAGACTAGCGGGAGCGGACGAGCAGTACTTC CASSLRLAGADEQYF
TRBJ2-7 NA TRBD2 TRBV11-2 TGTGCCAGCAGCTTAGAGGAGCCGGGGGGAAGCTCCTACGAGCAGTACTTC CASSLEEPGGSSYEQYF
TRBJ2-2 few NA TRBV5-1 TGCGCCAGCAATGCCGGGACCGGGGAGCTGTTTTTT CASNAGTGELFF
TRBJ2-7 few TRBD1 TRBV10-2 TGCGCCAGCAGTGTAAGACAGGGTCTCGAGCAGTACTTC CASSVRQGLEQYF
TRBJ2-2 NA TRBD1 TRBV7-8 TGTGCCAGCAGCCGGCAGGGGGCACGAACCGGGGAGCTGTTTTTT CASSRQGARTGELFF
TRBJ2-5 NA NA TRBV6-1 TGTGCCAGCAGCGTCCTGGCTGGGCTCCAAGAGACCCAGTACTTC CASSVLAGLQETQYF
TRBJ1-4 NA NA TRBV6-1 TGTGCCAGCAGTCACCGGGACACTAAAAAACTGTTTTTT CASSHRDTKKLFF
TRBJ2-7 NA NA TRBV28 TGTGCCAGCACCTGGGCGGGGTACGAGCAGTACTTC CASTWAGYEQYF
TRBJ1-3 few NA TRBV6-5 TGTGCCAGCAGAACAGGGCTGAGCTCTGGAAACACCATATATTTT CASRTGLSSGNTIYF
TRBJ2-5 NA NA TRBV28 TGTGCCAGCAGTTTCCCCCCGGTGGAGACCCAGTACTTC CASSFPPVETQYF
TRBJ1-1 NA NA TRBV10-1 TGCGCCAGCACCGCGCGGTTGAACACTGAAGCTTTCTTT CASTARLNTEAFF
TRBJ2-1 NA TRBD2 TRBV13 TGTGCCAGCAGCGGAGGGACTAGCGGGGGGAGTGAGCAGTTCTTC CASSGGTSGGSEQFF
TRBJ1-4 NA TRBD1 TRBV6-5 TGTGCCAGCAGTACAGGGGTTTGGACTAATGAAAAACTGTTTTTT CASSTGVWTNEKLFF
TRBJ1-3 NA NA TRBV10-3 TGTGCCATCAGACCTCCCCAGGGGAACACCATATATTTT CAIRPPQGNTIYF
TRBJ2-7 NA NA TRBV5-1 TGCGCCAGCAGCTCACAGGGAGCCCTCTCCTACGAGCAGTACTTC CASSSQGALSYEQYF